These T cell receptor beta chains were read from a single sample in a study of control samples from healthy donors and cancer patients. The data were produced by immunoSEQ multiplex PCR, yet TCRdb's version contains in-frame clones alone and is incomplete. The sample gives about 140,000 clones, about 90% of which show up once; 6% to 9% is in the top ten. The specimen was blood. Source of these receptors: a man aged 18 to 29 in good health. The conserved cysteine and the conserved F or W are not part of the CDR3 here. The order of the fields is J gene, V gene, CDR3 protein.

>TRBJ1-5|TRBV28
ASSIAGAGGNQPQH
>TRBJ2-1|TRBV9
ASSEQGGPPYNEQF
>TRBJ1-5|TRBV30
AWSARSDINQPQH
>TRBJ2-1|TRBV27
ASSLLPRINEQF
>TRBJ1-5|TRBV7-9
ASSPDSLNQPQH
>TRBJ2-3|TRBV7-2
ASSYSRARTDTQY
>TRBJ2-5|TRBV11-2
ASSGTSGSQETQY
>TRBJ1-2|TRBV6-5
ASSPQTGAYGYT
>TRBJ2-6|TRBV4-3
ASSQDITGSGANVLT
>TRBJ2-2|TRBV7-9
ASSPPWLGQSNTGELF
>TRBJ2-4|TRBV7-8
ASSPPGGTKNIQY
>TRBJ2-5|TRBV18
ASSPRETQY
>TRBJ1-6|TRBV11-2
ASSFYGEYYSPLH
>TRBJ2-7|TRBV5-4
ASSLDRATYEQY
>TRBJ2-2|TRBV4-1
ASSQDTGELF
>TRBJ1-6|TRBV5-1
ASSLPGGASYNSPLH
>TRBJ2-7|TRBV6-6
ASSHRDRGPYSYEQY
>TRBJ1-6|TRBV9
ASSLGGVGDSPLH
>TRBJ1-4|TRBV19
ASSTRQSTNEKLF
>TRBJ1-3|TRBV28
ASSPGVSGNTIY
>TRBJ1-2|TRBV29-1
SDGDRGWSNYGYT
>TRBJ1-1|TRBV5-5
ASSSQGAMNTEAF
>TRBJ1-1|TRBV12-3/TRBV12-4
ASSFGGVYEAF
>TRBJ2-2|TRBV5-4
ASSWITPGGGGELF
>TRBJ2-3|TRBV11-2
ASSLGGAGFTDTQY
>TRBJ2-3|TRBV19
ASMSYRAGSDTQY
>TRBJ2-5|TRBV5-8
ASTPGLAKYQETQY
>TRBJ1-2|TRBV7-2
ASSLALNRGKVGYT
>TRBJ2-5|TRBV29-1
SVERPNQETQY
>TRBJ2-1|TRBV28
ASSAQGDRSYNEQF
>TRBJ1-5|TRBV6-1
ASSERQGKPQH
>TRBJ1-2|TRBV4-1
ASSQSQGEYGYT
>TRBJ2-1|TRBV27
ASARTQQGYNEQF
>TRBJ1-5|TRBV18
ASSRGLFEPQH
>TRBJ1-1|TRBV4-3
ASSQDRKGNTEAF
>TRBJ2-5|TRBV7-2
ASSSEQGWETQY
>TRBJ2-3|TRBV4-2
ASSQVGSAQY
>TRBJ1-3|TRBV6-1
ASSEDRGFGNTIY
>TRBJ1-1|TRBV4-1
ASSQPGQGAGTEAF